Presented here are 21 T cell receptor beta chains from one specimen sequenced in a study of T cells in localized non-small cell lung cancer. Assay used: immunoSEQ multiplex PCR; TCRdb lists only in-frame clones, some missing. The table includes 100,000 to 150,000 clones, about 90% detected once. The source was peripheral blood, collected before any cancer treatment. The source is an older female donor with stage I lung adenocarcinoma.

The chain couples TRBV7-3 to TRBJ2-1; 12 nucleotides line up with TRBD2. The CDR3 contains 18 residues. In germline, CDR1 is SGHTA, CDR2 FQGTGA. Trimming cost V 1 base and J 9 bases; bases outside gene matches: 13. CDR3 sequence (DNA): TGTGCCAGCAGCTTAATCCCATCGGGGACTAGCGGGTTTGGTGAGCAGTTCTTC. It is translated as CASSLIPSGTSGFGEQFF.

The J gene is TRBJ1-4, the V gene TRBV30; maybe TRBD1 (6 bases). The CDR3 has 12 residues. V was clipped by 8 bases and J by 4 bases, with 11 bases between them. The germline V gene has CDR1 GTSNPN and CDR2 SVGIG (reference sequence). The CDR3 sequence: CAGGQINEKLFF. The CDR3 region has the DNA TGTGCCGGGGGACAAATTAATGAAAAACTGTTTTTT.

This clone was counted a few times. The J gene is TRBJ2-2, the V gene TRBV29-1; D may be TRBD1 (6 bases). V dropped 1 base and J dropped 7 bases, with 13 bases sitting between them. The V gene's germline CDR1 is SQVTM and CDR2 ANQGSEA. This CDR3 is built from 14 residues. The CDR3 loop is CSVEAGESFGELFF. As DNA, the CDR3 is TGCAGCGTTGAAGCAGGGGAGAGTTTCGGGGAGCTGTTTTTT.

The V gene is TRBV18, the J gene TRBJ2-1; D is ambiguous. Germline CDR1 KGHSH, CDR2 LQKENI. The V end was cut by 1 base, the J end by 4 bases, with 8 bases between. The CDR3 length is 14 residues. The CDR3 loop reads CASSPQGIYNEQFF. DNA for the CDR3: TGTGCCAGCTCACCACAAGGGATATACAATGAGCAGTTCTTC.

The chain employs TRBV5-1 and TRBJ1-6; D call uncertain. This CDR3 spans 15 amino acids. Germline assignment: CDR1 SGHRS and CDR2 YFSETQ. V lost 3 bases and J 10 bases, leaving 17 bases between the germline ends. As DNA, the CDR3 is TGCGCCAGCAGCTCGAGGACGGAACCGGGATCACCCCTCCACTTT. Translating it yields CASSSRTEPGSPLHF.

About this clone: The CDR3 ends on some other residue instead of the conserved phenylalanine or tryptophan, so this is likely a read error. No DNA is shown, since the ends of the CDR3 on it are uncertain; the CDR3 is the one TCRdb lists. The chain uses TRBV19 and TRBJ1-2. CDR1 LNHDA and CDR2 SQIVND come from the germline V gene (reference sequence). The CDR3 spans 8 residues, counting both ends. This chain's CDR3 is CASTTPAD.

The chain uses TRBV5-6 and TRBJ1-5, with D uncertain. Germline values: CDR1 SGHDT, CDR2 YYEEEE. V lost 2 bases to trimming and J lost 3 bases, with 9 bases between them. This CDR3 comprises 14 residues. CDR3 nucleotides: TGTGCCAGCAGCTTAGGCCAGATCAATCAGCCCCAGCATTTT. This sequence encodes CASSLGQINQPQHF.

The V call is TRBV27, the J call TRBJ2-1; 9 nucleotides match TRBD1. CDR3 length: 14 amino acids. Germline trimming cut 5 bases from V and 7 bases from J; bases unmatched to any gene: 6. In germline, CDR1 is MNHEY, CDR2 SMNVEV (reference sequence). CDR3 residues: CASSTLGTGNEQFF. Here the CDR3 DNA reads TGTGCCAGCAGTACGTTAGGGACAGGGAATGAGCAGTTCTTC.

The CDR3 sequence: CASSPRSPFDNEQFF. The CDR3 coding sequence is TGTGCCAGCAGCCCGAGGAGTCCCTTCGATAATGAGCAGTTCTTC. V is TRBV7-8 and J is TRBJ2-1; D gene uncertain. Trimming took off 5 bases at V and 7 bases at J, with 18 bases between the two ends. Looked up from germline, CDR1 is SGHVS and CDR2 is FQNEAQ. There are 15 residues in the CDR3. Full variable domain (missing parts from reference TRBV7-8 and TRBJ2-1): GAGVSQSPRYKVAKRGQDVALRCDPISGHVSLFWYQQALGQGPEFLTYFQNEAQLDKSGLPSDRFFAERPEGSVSTLKIQRTQQEDSAVYLCASSPRSPFDNEQFFGPGTRLTVL.

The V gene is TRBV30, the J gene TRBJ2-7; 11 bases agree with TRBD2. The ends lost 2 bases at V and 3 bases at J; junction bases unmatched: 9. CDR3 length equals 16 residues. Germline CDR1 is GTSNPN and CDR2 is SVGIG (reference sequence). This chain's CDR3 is CAWSIRTSGFRYEQYF. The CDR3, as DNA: TGTGCCTGGAGTATCCGGACTAGCGGGTTTCGCTACGAGCAGTACTTC.

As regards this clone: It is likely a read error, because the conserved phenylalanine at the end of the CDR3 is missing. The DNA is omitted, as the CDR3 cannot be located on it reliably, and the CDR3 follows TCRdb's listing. The CDR3 sequence: CASGLTRGES. The chain combines TRBV12-5 with TRBJ2-4; the DNA was not compared with TRBD1, the D call given in the table. In germline, CDR1 is LGHNT, CDR2 FRNRAP. A total of 10 residues make up the CDR3, ends included.

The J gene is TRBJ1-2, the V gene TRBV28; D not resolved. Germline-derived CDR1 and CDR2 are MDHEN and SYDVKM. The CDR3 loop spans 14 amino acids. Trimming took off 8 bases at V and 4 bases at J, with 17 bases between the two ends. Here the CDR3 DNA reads TGTGCCAGCGCAGAGTCCCGTCCCCCCTATGGCTACACCTTC. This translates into CASAESRPPYGYTF.

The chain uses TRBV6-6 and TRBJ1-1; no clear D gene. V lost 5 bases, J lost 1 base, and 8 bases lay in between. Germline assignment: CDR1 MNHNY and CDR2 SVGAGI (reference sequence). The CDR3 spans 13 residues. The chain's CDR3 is CASSLLENTEAFF. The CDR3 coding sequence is TGTGCCAGCAGTCTACTGGAGAACACTGAAGCTTTCTTT.

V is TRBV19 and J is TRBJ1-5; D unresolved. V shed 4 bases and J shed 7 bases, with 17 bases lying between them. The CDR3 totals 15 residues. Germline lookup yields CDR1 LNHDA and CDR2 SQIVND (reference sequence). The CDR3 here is CASSKAPSFGQPQHF. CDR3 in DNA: TGTGCCAGTAGTAAAGCCCCCAGCTTTGGCCAGCCCCAGCATTTT. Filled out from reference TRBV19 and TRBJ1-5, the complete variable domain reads DGGITQSPKYLFRKEGQNVTLSCEQNLNHDAMYWYRQDPGQGLRLIYYSQIVNDFQKGDIAEGYSVSREKKESFPLTVTSAQKNPTAFYLCASSKAPSFGQPQHFGDGTRLSIL.

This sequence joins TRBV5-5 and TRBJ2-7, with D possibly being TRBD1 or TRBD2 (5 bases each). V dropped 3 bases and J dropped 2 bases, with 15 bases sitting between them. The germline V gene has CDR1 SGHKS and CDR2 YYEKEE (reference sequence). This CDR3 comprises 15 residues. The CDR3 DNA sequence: TGTGCCAGCAGCTCGCCGGGACGGCAAACCTACGAGCAGTACTTC. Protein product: CASSSPGRQTYEQYF.

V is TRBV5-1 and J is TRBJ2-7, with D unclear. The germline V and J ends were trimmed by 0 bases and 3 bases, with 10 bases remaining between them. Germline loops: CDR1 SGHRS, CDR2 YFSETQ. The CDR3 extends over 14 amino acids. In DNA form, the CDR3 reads TGCGCCAGCAGCTTGGAGGGTTCCTACTACGAGCAGTACTTC. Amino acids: CASSLEGSYYEQYF.

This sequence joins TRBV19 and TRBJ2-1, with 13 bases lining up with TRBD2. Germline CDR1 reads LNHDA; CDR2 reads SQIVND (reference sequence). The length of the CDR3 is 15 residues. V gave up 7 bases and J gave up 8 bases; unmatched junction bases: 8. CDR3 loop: CASTLTSGRGDEQFF. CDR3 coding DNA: TGTGCCAGTACCCTAACTAGCGGGAGGGGAGATGAGCAGTTCTTC.

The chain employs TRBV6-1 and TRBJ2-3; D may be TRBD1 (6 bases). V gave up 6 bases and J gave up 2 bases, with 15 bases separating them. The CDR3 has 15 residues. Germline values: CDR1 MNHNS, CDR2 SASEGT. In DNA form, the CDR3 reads TGTGCCAGCAGCAGACGGGACACCATCACAGATACGCAGTATTTT. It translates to CASSRRDTITDTQYF.

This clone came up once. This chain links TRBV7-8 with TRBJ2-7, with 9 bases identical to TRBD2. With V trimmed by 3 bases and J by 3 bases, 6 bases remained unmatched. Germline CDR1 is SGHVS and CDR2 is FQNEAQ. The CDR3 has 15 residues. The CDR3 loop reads CASSFRTSVNYEQYF. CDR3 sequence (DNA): TGTGCCAGCAGCTTTCGGACTAGCGTGAACTACGAGCAGTACTTC.

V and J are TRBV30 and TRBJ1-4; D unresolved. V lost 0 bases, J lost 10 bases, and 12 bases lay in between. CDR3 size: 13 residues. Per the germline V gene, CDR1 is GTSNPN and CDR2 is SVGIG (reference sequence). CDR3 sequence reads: CAWSVMGIGKLFF. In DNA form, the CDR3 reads TGTGCCTGGAGTGTCATGGGTATTGGAAAACTGTTTTTT.

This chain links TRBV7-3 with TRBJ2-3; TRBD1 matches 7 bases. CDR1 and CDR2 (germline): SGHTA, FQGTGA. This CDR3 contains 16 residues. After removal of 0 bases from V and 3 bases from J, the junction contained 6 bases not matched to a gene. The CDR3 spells CASSLTRTGITDTQYF. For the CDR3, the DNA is TGTGCCAGCAGCTTAACCAGGACAGGAATTACAGATACGCAGTATTTT.